Shown below are 30 T cell receptor beta chains from a single sample sequenced in a study of T cell responses to AZD1222 COVID-19 vaccine. The table came from immunoSEQ multiplex PCR; TCRdb's copy has only in-frame clones and leaves some out. This sample has more than 95,000 clones, with approximately 88% found just once. The source material was peripheral blood, sampled on day 0 of AZD1222 vaccination. The receptor source for this set is an adult in good health.

The chain carries TRBV11-2 and TRBJ2-1, with D perhaps being TRBD1 or TRBD2 (6 bases each). Per germline, CDR1 SGHAT and CDR2 FQNNGV. The ends were cut back, 5 bases at V and 7 bases at J, with 15 bases in the middle. The CDR3 covers 14 residues. Here the CDR3 DNA reads TGTGCCAGCAGCCAGGGATGGGGGGCGAATGAGCAGTTCTTC. This encodes CASSQGWGANEQFF. Combining the CDR3 with reference TRBV11-2 and TRBJ2-1 gives the whole variable domain EAGVAQSPRYKIIEKRQSVAFWCNPISGHATLYWYQQILGQGPKLLIQFQNNGVVDDSQLPKDRFSAERLKGVDSTLKIQPAKLEDSAVYLCASSQGWGANEQFFGPGTRLTVL.

The V gene is TRBV11-2, the J gene TRBJ2-7, with TRBD1 as a possible D gene (6 bases). V was pared by 5 bases and J by 3 bases, with 20 bases between. This CDR3 comprises 16 residues. In germline, CDR1 is SGHAT, CDR2 FQNNGV. The CDR3 reads CASSRSHGGRGYEQYF. In nucleotides, the CDR3 is TGTGCCAGCAGCAGAAGCCATGGTGGCAGGGGCTACGAGCAGTACTTC.

Here the CDR3 DNA reads TGTGCCACCAGCAGAGTCTCGATCTCTGGGGCCAACGTCCTGACTTTC. Protein sequence: CATSRVSISGANVLTF. This rearrangement joins TRBV15 to TRBJ2-6; D is unresolved. The CDR3 length is 16 residues. Germline lookup yields CDR1 LNHNV and CDR2 YYDKDF (reference sequence). The V and J ends lost 1 base and 0 bases respectively, with 7 bases between them.

The V call is TRBV5-6, the J call TRBJ2-1; the D is unclear. CDR1 is SGHDT, CDR2 YYEEEE, per germline. V was trimmed by 1 base and J by 5 bases, leaving 7 bases between them. The CDR3 is 13 residues long. The CDR3 loop is CASSLRRNNEQFF. CDR3 DNA sequence: TGTGCCAGCAGCTTGAGACGGAACAATGAGCAGTTCTTC.

The chain links TRBV14 to TRBJ2-1, with D perhaps TRBD1 or TRBD2 (8 bases each). This CDR3 spans 17 amino acids. Germline assignment: CDR1 SGHDN and CDR2 FVKESK. V gave up 1 base and J gave up 9 bases, with 22 bases separating them. The CDR3 DNA reads TGTGCCAGCAGCCAAGGAGTAATGGGGACAGGACTAGCTGAGCAGTTCTTC. Translation gives CASSQGVMGTGLAEQFF.

The chain employs TRBV13 and TRBJ2-2; 9 nucleotides line up with TRBD2. The J segment lost 6 bases and the V segment lost 5 bases, leaving 7 bases of the junction unmatched. The CDR3 loop spans 15 amino acids. Germline V gene lookup returns CDR1 PRHDT and CDR2 FYEKMQ (reference sequence). The CDR3 reads CASSRASGTSGELFF. Written as DNA, the CDR3 is TGTGCCAGCAGCCGCGCTAGCGGGACTTCCGGGGAGCTGTTTTTT.

V gene TRBV5-1 combines with J gene TRBJ1-1; 9 bases match TRBD1. Germline V gives CDR1 SGHRS, CDR2 YFSETQ. The CDR3 consists of 14 residues. J lost 0 bases, V lost 5 bases, and 2 bases had no gene match. In nucleotides, the CDR3 is TGCGCCAGCAGGAGGACAGGGGTGAACACTGAAGCTTTCTTT. Encoded protein: CASRRTGVNTEAFF.

This clone has a handful of counts. J is TRBJ1-4 and V is TRBV20-1; D is ambiguous. The CDR3 has 11 residues. Germline CDR1 reads DFQATT; CDR2 reads SNEGSKA (reference sequence). CDR3 protein: CRAGTNEKLFF. CDR3 nucleotide sequence: TGCAGGGCGGGGACTAATGAAAAACTGTTTTTT.

This chain uses TRBV7-3 with TRBJ2-1; 11 bases map to TRBD1. This CDR3 contains 15 residues. Per germline, CDR1 SGHTA and CDR2 FQGTGA. V was pared by 5 bases and J by 3 bases, with 3 bases of the junction left unmatched. As DNA, the CDR3 is TGTGCCAGCAGCCCGGGGACAGGGGGCTACAATGAGCAGTTCTTC. This translates into CASSPGTGGYNEQFF.

The rearrangement links TRBV2 to TRBJ2-7; 10 nucleotides agree with TRBD2. The CDR3 runs to 15 residues. V lost 3 bases, J lost 1 base, and 3 bases stayed unmatched. Per germline, CDR1 SNHLY and CDR2 FYNNEI. The CDR3 DNA follows: TGTGCCAGCAGTGATCTAGCGGGAGTGTCCTACGAGCAGTACTTC. It codes for CASSDLAGVSYEQYF.

V is TRBV7-8 and J is TRBJ1-3; unclear D gene. Germline-derived CDR1 and CDR2 are SGHVS and FQNEAQ. Trimming stripped 2 bases from V and 4 bases from J, with 6 bases between. The CDR3 spans 13 residues. The CDR3 coding sequence is TGTGCCAGCAGCTTAACTACGGGAAACACCATATATTTT. As protein: CASSLTTGNTIYF. Full variable domain (missing parts from reference TRBV7-8 and TRBJ1-3): GAGVSQSPRYKVAKRGQDVALRCDPISGHVSLFWYQQALGQGPEFLTYFQNEAQLDKSGLPSDRFFAERPEGSVSTLKIQRTQQEDSAVYLCASSLTTGNTIYFGEGSWLTVV.

This sequence joins TRBV2 and TRBJ2-1; 13 bases agree with TRBD2. CDR1 is SNHLY and CDR2 is FYNNEI in the germline V gene. J gave up 4 bases and V 6 bases, and 6 bases lay outside the gene matches. This CDR3 is 16 amino acids long. The CDR3 DNA follows: TGTGCCAGCAGCGCTGGGACTAGCGGGATATACAATGAGCAGTTCTTC. Translating it yields CASSAGTSGIYNEQFF. Combining the CDR3 with reference TRBV2 and TRBJ2-1 gives the whole variable domain EPEVTQTPSHQVTQMGQEVILRCVPISNHLYFYWYRQILGQKVEFLVSFYNNEISEKSEIFDDQFSVERPDGSNFTLKIRSTKLEDSAMYFCASSAGTSGIYNEQFFGPGTRLTVL.

J is TRBJ1-2 and V is TRBV19; unclear D gene. V lost 6 bases, J lost 4 bases, and 15 bases lay in between. The CDR3 has 14 amino acids. In germline, CDR1 is LNHDA, CDR2 SQIVND (reference sequence). The CDR3 region is CASRSGGESYGYTF. The CDR3 DNA follows: TGTGCCAGTAGATCGGGCGGAGAAAGCTATGGCTACACCTTC.

The rearrangement joins TRBV7-3 to TRBJ2-1, with a tentative D call TRBD1 (6 bases). The ends were cut back, 5 bases at V and 2 bases at J, with 13 bases in the middle. Germline lookup yields CDR1 SGHTA and CDR2 FQGTGA. The CDR3 consists of 15 residues. CDR3 nucleotide sequence: TGTGCCAGCAGCGCTTACAGGGAACCCTACAATGAGCAGTTCTTC. Translating gives CASSAYREPYNEQFF. The whole variable domain, remainder taken from reference TRBV7-3 and TRBJ2-1, is GAGVSQTPSNKVTEKGKYVELRCDPISGHTALYWYRQSLGQGPEFLIYFQGTGAADDSGLPNDRFFAVRPEGSVSTLKIQRTERGDSAVYLCASSAYREPYNEQFFGPGTRLTVL.

The genes are TRBV3-1 (or the pseudogene TRBV3-2) and TRBJ2-5, with 7 bases fitting TRBD1. Trimming removed 4 bases from V and 2 bases from J; junction bases left unmatched: 7. The germline V gene has CDR1 LGHDT and CDR2 YNNKEL (reference sequence). The CDR3 has 15 amino acids. The CDR3 region is CASSRPGTVQETQYF. DNA of the CDR3: TGTGCCAGCAGCCGCCCTGGGACAGTTCAAGAGACCCAGTACTTC.

This sequence joins TRBV5-5 and TRBJ1-6; maybe TRBD1 (5 bases). Germline loops: CDR1 SGHKS, CDR2 YYEKEE (reference sequence). CDR3 size: 18 residues. V was trimmed by 3 bases and J by 0 bases, leaving 16 bases between them. The CDR3 protein is CASSSPGTGSSYNSPLHF. The CDR3 bases are TGTGCCAGCAGCTCCCCCGGTACAGGATCCTCCTATAATTCACCCCTCCACTTT. The variable domain in full, with the rest retrieved from reference TRBV5-5 and TRBJ1-6, is DAGVTQSPTHLIKTRGQQVTLRCSPISGHKSVSWYQQVLGQGPQFIFQYYEKEERGRGNFPDRFSARQFPNYSSELNVNALLLGDSALYLCASSSPGTGSSYNSPLHFGNGTRLTVT.

This sequence joins TRBV28 and TRBJ2-7; 9 nucleotides match TRBD2. The length of the CDR3 is 15 residues. V lost 7 bases to trimming and J lost 2 bases; unmatched junction nucleotides: 9. Germline values: CDR1 MDHEN, CDR2 SYDVKM. CDR3 protein: CASKGSAGGPYEQYF. The CDR3 nucleotides read TGTGCCAGCAAGGGATCGGCGGGAGGGCCCTACGAGCAGTACTTC.

V and J are TRBV7-9 and TRBJ2-3; possibly TRBD2 for D (6 bases). V was clipped by 4 bases and J by 5 bases, with 13 bases between them. The CDR3 loop spans 14 amino acids. Per the germline V gene, CDR1 is SEHNR and CDR2 is FQNEAQ (reference sequence). DNA for the CDR3: TGTGCCAGCAGCTCTAGCGAGGGAGGAGATACGCAGTATTTT. Translation gives CASSSSEGGDTQYF.

The chain combines TRBV7-8 with TRBJ1-1; D is perhaps TRBD1 (5 bases). The CDR3 spans 14 residues. Germline lookup yields CDR1 SGHVS and CDR2 FQNEAQ. Deletions cut 5 bases from V and 3 bases from J, with 13 bases between. In DNA form, the CDR3 reads TGTGCCAGCAGCCCTCCGGACAAATACACTGAAGCTTTCTTT. Protein: CASSPPDKYTEAFF.

Regarding this clone: The same CDR3 arises from other DNA sequences in this sample as well. The V call is TRBV27, the J call TRBJ2-7; TRBD1 aligns across 9 bases. Trimming took 4 bases from V and 2 from J; bases not matched to a gene: 3. The CDR3 loop spans 14 amino acids. CDR1 and CDR2 (germline): MNHEY, SMNVEV (reference sequence). The CDR3, as DNA: TGTGCCAGCAGTTGGGGACAGGGAGCCTACGAGCAGTACTTC. It translates to CASSWGQGAYEQYF.

The chain uses TRBV5-4 and TRBJ2-6, with 9 positions matching TRBD2. Trimming cost V 0 bases and J 3 bases; bases outside gene matches: 4. Per the germline V gene, CDR1 is SGHNT and CDR2 is YYREEE (reference sequence). The CDR3 runs to 17 residues. This chain's CDR3 is CASSLGGRAGGANVLTF. The DNA for the CDR3 is TGTGCCAGCAGCTTGGGCGGGAGGGCCGGTGGGGCCAACGTCCTGACTTTC.

The sample holds a few counts of this clone. J is TRBJ1-2 and V is TRBV28, with D perhaps TRBD1 (6 bases). Looked up from germline, CDR1 is MDHEN and CDR2 is SYDVKM. The CDR3 extends over 15 amino acids. Deletions cut 3 bases from V and 4 bases from J, with 15 bases between. The CDR3 nucleotides are TGTGCCAGCAGTTTCTTAGGGGGAAACAGCTATGGCTACACCTTC. Residues: CASSFLGGNSYGYTF.

This chain joins TRBV4-1 and TRBJ2-7; D remains unclear. The CDR3 covers 14 residues. CDR1 MGHRA and CDR2 YSYEKL come from the germline V gene. Trimming removed 4 bases at V and 1 base at J, with 11 bases between. CDR3 DNA sequence: TGCGCCAGCAGCCCTAGGGTAGGTTCCTACGAGCAGTACTTC. This translates into CASSPRVGSYEQYF.

V usage is TRBV5-1 and J usage is TRBJ2-3, with D possibly being TRBD1 (5 bases). V dropped 0 bases and J dropped 6 bases, with 14 bases sitting between them. The CDR3 covers 15 residues. Germline V lookup: CDR1 SGHRS, CDR2 YFSETQ. This CDR3 reads CASSLGSGLADTQYF. CDR3 DNA sequence: TGCGCCAGCAGCTTGGGGTCAGGGTTGGCGGATACGCAGTATTTT.

The gene calls are TRBV7-8 and TRBJ2-3; D may be TRBD2 (7 bases). The germline gives CDR1 SGHVS, CDR2 FQNEAQ. V lost 1 base to trimming and J lost 2 bases, with 16 bases between them. The CDR3 runs 17 residues. CDR3 bases: TGTGCCAGCAGCTTAGTTGTGGGGGCGGGAGCCACAGATACGCAGTATTTT. Its protein is CASSLVVGAGATDTQYF.

The gene calls are TRBV7-3 and TRBJ1-1, with D possibly being TRBD1 (5 bases). Germline V gene lookup returns CDR1 SGHTA and CDR2 FQGTGA. The CDR3 runs to 16 residues. Trimming took off 1 base at V and 3 bases at J, with 15 bases between the two ends. The CDR3 nucleotides are TGTGCCAGCAGCTTAAGGGCAGGGTCGTCGGACACTGAAGCTTTCTTT. This codes for CASSLRAGSSDTEAFF.

The chain has TRBV24-1 and TRBJ2-1; a possible D gene is TRBD1 (6 bases). The CDR3 runs to 16 residues. V lost 0 bases, J lost 4 bases, and 12 bases lay in between. CDR1 is KGHDR and CDR2 is SFDVKD in the germline V gene. CDR3 in amino acids: CATSDLDQGLYNEQFF. As DNA, the CDR3 is TGTGCCACCAGTGATTTGGACCAGGGGCTTTACAATGAGCAGTTCTTC.

This rearrangement joins TRBV7-9 to TRBJ2-7, with 10 bases aligning to TRBD2. V shed 5 bases, J shed 3 bases, and the junction held 4 bases outside the gene matches. The CDR3 consists of 14 residues. CDR1 SEHNR and CDR2 FQNEAQ come from the germline V gene (reference sequence). The DNA for the CDR3 is TGTGCCAGCAGCCCAGGACTAGCGGACTACGAGCAGTACTTC. It specifies CASSPGLADYEQYF.

This chain links TRBV6-1 with TRBJ2-7; a weak D match, TRBD1 (6 bases). Per the germline V gene, CDR1 is MNHNS and CDR2 is SASEGT. V dropped 1 base and J dropped 3 bases, with 13 bases sitting between them. There are 15 residues in the CDR3. CDR3: CASSEVGGQNYEQYF. The CDR3 region has the DNA TGTGCCAGCAGTGAAGTTGGAGGACAGAACTACGAGCAGTACTTC.

This sequence joins TRBV11-3 and TRBJ1-5; D is uncertain. From germline, CDR1 is SGHNT and CDR2 YENEEA. The CDR3 is made up of 17 amino acids. Trimming cost V 5 bases and J 0 bases, with 17 bases left between them. This CDR3 reads CASSLWSDLYSNQPQHF. The CDR3 region has the DNA TGTGCCAGCAGCCTGTGGTCAGACCTTTATAGCAATCAGCCCCAGCATTTT.